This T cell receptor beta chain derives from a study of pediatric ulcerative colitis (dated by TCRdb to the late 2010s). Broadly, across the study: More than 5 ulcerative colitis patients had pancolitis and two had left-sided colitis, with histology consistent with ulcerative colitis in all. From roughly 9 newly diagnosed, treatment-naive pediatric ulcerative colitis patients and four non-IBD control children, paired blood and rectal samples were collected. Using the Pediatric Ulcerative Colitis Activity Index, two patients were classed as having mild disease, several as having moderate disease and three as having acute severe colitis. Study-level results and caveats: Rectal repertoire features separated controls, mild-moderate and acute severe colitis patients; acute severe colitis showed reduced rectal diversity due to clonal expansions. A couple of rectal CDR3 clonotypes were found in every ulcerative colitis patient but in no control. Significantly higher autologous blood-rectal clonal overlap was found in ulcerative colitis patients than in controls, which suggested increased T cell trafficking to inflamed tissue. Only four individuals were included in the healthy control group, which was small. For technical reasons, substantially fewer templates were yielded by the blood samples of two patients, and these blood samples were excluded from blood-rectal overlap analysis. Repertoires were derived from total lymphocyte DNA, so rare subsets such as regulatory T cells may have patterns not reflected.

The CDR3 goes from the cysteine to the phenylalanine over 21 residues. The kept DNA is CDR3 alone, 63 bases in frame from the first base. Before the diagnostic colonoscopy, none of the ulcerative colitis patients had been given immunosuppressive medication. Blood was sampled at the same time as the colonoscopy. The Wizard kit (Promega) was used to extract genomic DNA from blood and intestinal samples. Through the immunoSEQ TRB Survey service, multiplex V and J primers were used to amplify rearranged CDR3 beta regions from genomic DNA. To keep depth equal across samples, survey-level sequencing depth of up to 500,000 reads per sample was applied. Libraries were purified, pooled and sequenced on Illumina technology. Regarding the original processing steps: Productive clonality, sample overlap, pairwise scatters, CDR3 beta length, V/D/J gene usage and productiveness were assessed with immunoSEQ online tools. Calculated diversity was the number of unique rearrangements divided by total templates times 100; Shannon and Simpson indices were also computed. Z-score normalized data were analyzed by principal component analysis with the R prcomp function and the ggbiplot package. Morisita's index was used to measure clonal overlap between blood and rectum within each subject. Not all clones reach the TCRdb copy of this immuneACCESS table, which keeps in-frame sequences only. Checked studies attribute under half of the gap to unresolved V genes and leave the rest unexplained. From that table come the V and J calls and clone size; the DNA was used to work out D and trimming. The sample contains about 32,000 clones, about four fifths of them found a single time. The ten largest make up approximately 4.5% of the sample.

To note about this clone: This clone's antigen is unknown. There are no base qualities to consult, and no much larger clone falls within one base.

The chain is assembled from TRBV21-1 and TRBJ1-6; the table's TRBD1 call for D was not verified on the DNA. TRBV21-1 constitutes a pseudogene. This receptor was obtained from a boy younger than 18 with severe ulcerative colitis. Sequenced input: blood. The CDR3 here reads CASSKDFDRTGGPTYNSPLHF. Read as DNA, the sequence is TGTGCCAGCAGCAAAGATTTTGACAGGACAGGGGGCCCTACCTATAATTCACCCCTCCACTTT.